Listed here is a single T cell receptor beta chain. What it recognizes is unknown. Per the germline V gene, CDR1 is SGHTA and CDR2 is FQGNSA. The CDR3 contains 17 residues. V trimming: 1 base; J trimming: 3 bases; junction bases outside the gene matches: 11. The primer mix had 60 V beta and 13 J beta primers. The method was immunoSEQ multiplex PCR; TCRdb's version includes in-frame clones alone and lacks a portion of them. The profile covers just under 85,000 clones, with around 90% appearing a single time and under 4% taken by the ten largest. The entry originates in a study of glioma-infiltrating T cells after dendritic cell vaccination. General observations from the study: Survival was not directly related to TCR clonality in these patients.

The gene calls are TRBV7-2 and TRBJ2-7; TRBD2 matches at 8 bases. The receptor comes from a human donor with glioblastoma. The specimen comprised blood, sampled before dendritic cell vaccination. The chain's CDR3 is CASSLGGLLAGHYEQYF. In DNA, the CDR3 is TGTGCCAGCAGCTTAGGAGGGCTGTTAGCGGGACACTACGAGCAGTACTTC.